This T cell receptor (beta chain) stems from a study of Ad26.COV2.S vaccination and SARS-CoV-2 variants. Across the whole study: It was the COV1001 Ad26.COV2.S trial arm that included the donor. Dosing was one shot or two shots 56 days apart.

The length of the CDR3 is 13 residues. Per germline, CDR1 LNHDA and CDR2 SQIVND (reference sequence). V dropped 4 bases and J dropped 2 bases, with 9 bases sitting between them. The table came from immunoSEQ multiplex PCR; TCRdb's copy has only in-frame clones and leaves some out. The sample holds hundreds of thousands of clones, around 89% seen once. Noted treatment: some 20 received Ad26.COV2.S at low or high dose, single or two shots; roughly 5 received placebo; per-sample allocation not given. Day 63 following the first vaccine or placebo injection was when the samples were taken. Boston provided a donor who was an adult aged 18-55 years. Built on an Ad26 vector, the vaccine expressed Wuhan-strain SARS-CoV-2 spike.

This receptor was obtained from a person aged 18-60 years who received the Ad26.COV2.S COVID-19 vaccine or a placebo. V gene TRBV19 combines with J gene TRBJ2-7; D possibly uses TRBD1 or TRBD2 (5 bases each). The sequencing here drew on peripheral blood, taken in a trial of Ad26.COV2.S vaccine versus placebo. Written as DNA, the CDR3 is TGTGCCAGTAGTAGGGACGCAGCCTACGAGCAGTACTTC. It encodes CASSRDAAYEQYF.